The clone carrying this T cell receptor beta chain was seen ten or more times. This entry is derived from a study of T cells in Graves' hyperthyroidism and ophthalmopathy. The CDR3 has 11 amino acids. CDR1 and CDR2 (germline): MDHEN, SYDVKM. V was shortened by 6 bases and J by 2 bases, with 5 bases between the two germline ends. RNA transcripts served as the template for amplifying TCR beta CDR3 regions. TCR CDR3 underwent first-round RT-PCR with the HTBI primer set. Via MiXCR, TCRdb re-called the multiplex PCR reads, giving one row per CDR3 protein. The sample records 650,000 to 750,000 distinct CDR3 sequences, 11% to 15% being singletons.

The chain carries TRBV28 and TRBJ2-7; unclear D gene. Sequencing input: blood. The sequence derives from a woman younger than 30 with Graves' hyperthyroidism. CDR3 amino acids: CASRTAYEQYF. In DNA, the CDR3 is TGTGCCAGCAGGACCGCCTACGAGCAGTACTTC.